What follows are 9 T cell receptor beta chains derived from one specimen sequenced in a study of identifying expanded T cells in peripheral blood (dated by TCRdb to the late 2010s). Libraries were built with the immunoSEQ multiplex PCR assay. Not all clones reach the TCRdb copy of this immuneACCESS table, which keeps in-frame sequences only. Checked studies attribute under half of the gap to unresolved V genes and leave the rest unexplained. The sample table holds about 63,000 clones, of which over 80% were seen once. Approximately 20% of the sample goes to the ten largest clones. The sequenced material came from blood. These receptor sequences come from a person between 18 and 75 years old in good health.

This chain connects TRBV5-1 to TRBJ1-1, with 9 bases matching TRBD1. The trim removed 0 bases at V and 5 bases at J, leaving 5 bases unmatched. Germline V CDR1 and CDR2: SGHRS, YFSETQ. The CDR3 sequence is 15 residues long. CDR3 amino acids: CASSLGTGGKTEAFF. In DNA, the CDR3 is TGCGCCAGCAGCTTGGGAACAGGGGGCAAAACTGAAGCTTTCTTT.

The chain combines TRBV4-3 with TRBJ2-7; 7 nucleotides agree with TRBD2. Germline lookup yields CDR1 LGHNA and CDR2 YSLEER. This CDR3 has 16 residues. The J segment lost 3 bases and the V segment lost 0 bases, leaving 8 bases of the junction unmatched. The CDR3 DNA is TGCGCCAGCAGCCAAGATGTCGGACTAGGGAGCTACGAGCAGTACTTC. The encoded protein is CASSQDVGLGSYEQYF.

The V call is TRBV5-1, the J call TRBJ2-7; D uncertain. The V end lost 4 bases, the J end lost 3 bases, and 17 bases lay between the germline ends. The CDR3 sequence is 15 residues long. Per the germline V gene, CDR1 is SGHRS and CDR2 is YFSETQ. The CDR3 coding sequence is TGCGCCAGCAGCCCTTTGAGGCAGGCGAGCTACGAGCAGTACTTC. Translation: CASSPLRQASYEQYF.

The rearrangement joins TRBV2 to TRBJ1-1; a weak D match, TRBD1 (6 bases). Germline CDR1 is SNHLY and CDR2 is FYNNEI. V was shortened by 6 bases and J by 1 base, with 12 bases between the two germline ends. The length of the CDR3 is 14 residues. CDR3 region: CASRRGQPNTEAFF. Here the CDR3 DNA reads TGTGCCAGCAGGAGGGGACAACCGAACACTGAAGCTTTCTTT. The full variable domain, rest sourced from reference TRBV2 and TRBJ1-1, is EPEVTQTPSHQVTQMGQEVILRCVPISNHLYFYWYRQILGQKVEFLVSFYNNEISEKSEIFDDQFSVERPDGSNFTLKIRSTKLEDSAMYFCASRRGQPNTEAFFGQGTRLTVV.

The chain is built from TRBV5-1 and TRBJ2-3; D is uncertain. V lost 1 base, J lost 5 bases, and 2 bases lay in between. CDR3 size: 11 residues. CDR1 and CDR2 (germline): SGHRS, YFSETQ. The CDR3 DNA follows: TGCGCCAGCAGCTTGAGAGATACGCAGTATTTT. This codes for CASSLRDTQYF.

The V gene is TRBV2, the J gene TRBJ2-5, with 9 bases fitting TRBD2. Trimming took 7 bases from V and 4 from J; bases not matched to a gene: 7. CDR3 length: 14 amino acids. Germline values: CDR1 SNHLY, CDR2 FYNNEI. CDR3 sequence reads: CASKGGRAGETQYF. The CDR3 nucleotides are TGTGCCAGCAAAGGCGGGAGGGCAGGAGAGACCCAGTACTTC.

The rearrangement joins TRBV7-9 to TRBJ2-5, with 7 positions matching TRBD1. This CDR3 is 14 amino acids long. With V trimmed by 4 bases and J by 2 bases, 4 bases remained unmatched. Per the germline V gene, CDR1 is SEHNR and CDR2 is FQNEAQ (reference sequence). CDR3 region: CASSSPGQQETQYF. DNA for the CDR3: TGTGCCAGCAGCTCACCGGGACAGCAAGAGACCCAGTACTTC.

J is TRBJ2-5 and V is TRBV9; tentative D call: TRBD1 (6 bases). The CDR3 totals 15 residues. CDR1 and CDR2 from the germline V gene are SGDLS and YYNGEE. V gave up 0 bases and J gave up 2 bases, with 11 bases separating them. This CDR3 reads CASSVAQGKQETQYF. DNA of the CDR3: TGTGCCAGCAGCGTAGCTCAGGGGAAGCAAGAGACCCAGTACTTC.

The CDR3 bases are TGTGCCTGGAGTGTAGGGGGGGAAACAGGCGCTACCTTC. Residues: CAWSVGGETGATF. This rearrangement joins TRBV30 to TRBJ1-2, with D perhaps matching TRBD1 (6 bases). The germline gives CDR1 GTSNPN, CDR2 SVGIG (reference sequence). V lost 0 bases and J 14 bases, leaving 19 bases between the germline ends. This CDR3 contains 13 residues.